The subject of this entry is one T cell receptor beta chain. As handled by the study authors: Reference gene primer amplification gave estimated nucleated cell counts. Some clones are missing from TCRdb's copy, which holds only in-frame ones; the method was immunoSEQ multiplex PCR. V, J and clone size were drawn from that table, and D and trimming were deduced from the DNA. The sample carries 250,000 to 300,000 clones, around nine tenths recorded once. The data derive from a study of blood T cell repertoires in COVID-19. About the study: Samples representing acute and convalescent COVID-19 were sourced from the United States, Italy and Spain.

CDR3 length equals 14 residues. V was trimmed by 1 base and J by 7 bases, leaving 13 bases between them. Germline V gives CDR1 SGHAT, CDR2 FQNNGV. Seattle researchers signed up patients amid active infection and tracked them longitudinally. The TCR comes from a woman aged 25-40 years with COVID-19, enrolled during active disease. Sample: peripheral blood. The chain links TRBV11-2 to TRBJ1-2; D might be TRBD1 (5 bases). The CDR3 region is CASSLVGGPAGYTF. CDR3 in DNA: TGTGCCAGCAGCTTAGTGGGGGGTCCGGCTGGCTACACCTTC.